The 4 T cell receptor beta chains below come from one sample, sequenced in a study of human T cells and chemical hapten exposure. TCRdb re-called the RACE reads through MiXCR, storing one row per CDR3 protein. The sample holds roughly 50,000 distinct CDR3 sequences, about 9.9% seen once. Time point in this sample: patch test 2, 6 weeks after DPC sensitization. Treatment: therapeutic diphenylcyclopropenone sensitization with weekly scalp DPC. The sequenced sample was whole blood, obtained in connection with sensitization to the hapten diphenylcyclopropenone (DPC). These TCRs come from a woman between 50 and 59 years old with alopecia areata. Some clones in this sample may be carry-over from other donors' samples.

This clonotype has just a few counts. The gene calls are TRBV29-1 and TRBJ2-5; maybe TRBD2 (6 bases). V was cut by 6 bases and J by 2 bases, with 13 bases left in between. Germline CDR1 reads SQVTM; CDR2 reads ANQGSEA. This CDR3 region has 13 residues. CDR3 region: CSVAGPPQETQYF. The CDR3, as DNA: TGCAGCGTGGCGGGGCCCCCACAAGAGACCCAGTACTTC.

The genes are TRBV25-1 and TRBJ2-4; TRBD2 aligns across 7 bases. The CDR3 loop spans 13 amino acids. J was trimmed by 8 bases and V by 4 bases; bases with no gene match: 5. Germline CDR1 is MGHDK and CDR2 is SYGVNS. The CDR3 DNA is TGTGCCAGCAGTGGAGCAGGGAGGGACATTCAGTACTTC. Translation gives CASSGAGRDIQYF.

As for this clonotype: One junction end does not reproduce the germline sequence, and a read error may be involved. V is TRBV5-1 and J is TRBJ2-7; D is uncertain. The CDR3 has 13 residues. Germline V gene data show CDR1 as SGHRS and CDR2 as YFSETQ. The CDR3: CACRLFEDYEQYF. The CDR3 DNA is TGCGCCTGCAGGCTATTCGAGGACTACGAGCAGTACTTC.

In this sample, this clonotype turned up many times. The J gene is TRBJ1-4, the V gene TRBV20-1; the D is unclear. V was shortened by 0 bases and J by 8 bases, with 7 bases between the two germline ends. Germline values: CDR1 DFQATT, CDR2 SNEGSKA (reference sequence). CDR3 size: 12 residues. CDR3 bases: TGCAGTGCTAGAGACATTACCGAAAAACTGTTTTTT. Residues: CSARDITEKLFF.